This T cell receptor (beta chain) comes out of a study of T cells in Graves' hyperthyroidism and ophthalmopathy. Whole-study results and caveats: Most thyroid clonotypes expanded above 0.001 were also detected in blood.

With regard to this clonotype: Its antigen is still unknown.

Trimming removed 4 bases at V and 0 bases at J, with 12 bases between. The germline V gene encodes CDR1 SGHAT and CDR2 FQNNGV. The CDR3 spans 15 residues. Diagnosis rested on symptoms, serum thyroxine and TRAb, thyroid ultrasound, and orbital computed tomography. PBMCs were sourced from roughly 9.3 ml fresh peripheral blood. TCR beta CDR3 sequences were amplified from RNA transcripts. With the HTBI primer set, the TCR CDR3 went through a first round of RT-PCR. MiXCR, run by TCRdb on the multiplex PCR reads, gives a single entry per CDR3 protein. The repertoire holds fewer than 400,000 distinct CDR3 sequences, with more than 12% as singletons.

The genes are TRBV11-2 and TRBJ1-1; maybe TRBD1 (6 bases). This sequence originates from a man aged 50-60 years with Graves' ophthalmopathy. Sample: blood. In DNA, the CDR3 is TGTGCCAGCAGCTCGGGGGGGACACTGAACACTGAAGCTTTCTTT. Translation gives CASSSGGTLNTEAFF.